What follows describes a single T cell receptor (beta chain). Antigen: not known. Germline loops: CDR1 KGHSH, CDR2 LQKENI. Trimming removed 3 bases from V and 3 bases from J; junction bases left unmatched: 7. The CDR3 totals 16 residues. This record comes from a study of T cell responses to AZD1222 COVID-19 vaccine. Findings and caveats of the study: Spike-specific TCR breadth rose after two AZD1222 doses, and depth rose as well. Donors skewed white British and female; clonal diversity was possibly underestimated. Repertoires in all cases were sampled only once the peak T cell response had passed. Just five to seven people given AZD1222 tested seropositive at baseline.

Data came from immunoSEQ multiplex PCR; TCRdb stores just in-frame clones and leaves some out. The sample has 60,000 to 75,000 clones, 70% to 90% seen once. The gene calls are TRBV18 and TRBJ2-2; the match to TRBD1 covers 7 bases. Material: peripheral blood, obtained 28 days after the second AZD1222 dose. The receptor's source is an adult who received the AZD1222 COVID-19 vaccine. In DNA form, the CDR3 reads TGTGCCAGCTCACCCTCCGGGACAGTCCACACCGGGGAGCTGTTTTTT. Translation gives CASSPSGTVHTGELFF.